The clone carrying this T cell receptor beta chain has a handful of counts. The entry originates in a study of CD8+ T cells in alopecia areata. Once RNA had been extracted, it was reverse transcribed into cDNA to act as the sequencing template. Profiling relied on immunoSEQ multiplex PCR, and the TCRdb table lists in-frame clones only, not all of them. Among over 100,000 clones listed, about 60% were seen once. Treatment described: oral pan-JAK inhibitor, 5-10 mg twice daily. This CDR3 has 17 amino acids. Germline CDR1 reads SGHTA; CDR2 reads FQGNSA. Losses at the gene ends were 4 bases for V and 10 bases for J; bases not matched to a gene: 17.

This chain uses TRBV7-2 with TRBJ2-1, with TRBD1 matching over 9 bases. The receptor comes from a human donor with alopecia areata. The specimen comprised CD8+ T cells sorted from blood, sampled at week 24, from a patient treated with tofacitinib. The CDR3 DNA reads TGTGCCAGCAGCTCCCGAGAGGCCGGGACAGGGCTAGGGGAGCAGTTCTTC. It specifies CASSSREAGTGLGEQFF.